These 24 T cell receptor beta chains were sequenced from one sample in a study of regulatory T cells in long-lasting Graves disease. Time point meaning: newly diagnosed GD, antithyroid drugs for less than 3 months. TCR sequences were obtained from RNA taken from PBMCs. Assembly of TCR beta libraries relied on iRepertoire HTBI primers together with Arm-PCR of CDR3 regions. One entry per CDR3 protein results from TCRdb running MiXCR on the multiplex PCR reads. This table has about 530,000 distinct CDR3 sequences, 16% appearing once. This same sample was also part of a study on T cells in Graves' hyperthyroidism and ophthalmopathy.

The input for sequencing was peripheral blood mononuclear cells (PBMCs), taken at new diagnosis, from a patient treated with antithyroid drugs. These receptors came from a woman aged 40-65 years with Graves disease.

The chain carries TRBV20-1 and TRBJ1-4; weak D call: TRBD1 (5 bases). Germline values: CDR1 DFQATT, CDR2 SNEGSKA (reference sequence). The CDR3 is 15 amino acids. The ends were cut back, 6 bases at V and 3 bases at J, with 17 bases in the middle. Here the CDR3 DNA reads TGCAGTGCCGGAGGCAGGGAGGGAGCTAATGAAAAACTGTTTTTT. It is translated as CSAGGREGANEKLFF.

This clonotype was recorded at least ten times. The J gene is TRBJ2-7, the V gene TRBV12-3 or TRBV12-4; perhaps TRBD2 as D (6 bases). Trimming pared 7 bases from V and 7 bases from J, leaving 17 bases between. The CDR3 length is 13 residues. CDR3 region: CASTGTGPGEQYF. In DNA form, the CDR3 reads TGTGCCAGCACTGGGACTGGCCCAGGGGAGCAGTACTTC.

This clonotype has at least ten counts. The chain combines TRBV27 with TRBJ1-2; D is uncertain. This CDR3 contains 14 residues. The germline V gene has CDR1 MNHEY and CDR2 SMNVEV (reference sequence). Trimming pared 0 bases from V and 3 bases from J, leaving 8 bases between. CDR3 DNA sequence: TGTGCCAGCAGTTTATCGGTGGTCCACTATGGCTACACCTTC. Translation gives CASSLSVVHYGYTF.

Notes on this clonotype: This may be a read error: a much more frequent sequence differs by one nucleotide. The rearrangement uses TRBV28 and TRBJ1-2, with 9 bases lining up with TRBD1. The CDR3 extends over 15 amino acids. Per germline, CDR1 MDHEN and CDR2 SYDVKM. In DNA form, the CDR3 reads TGTGCCAGCAGTTCCCTAAACAGGGGGCCCTATGGCTACGCCTTC. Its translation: CASSSLNRGPYGYAF.

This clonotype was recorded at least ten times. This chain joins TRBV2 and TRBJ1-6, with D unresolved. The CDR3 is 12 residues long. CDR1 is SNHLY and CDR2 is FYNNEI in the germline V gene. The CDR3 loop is CASGSLNSPLHF. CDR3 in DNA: TGTGCTTCCGGGAGTCTCAATTCACCCCTCCACTTT.

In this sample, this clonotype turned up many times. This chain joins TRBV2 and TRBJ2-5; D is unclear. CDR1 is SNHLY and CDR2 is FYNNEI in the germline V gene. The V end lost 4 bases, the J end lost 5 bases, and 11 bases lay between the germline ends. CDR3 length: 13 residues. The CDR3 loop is CASSVSGLETQYF. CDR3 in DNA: TGTGCCAGCAGTGTCTCTGGCTTGGAGACCCAGTACTTC.

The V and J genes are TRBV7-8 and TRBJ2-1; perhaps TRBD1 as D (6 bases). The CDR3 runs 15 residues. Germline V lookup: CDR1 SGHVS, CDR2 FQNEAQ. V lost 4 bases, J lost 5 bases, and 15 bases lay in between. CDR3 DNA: TGTGCCAGCAGCTGGACAGAGCTGCCCGACAATGAGCAGTTCTTC. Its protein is CASSWTELPDNEQFF.

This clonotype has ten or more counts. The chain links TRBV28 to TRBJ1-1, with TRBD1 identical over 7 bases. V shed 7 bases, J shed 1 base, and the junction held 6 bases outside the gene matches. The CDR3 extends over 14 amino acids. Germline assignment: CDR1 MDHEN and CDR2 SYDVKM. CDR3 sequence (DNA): TGTGCCAGCACCCTACAGGGGCGGAACACTGAAGCTTTCTTT. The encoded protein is CASTLQGRNTEAFF.

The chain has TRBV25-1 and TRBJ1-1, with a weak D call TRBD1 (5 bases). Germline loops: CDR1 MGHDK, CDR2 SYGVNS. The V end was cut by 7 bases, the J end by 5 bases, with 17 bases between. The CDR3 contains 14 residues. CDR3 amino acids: CASTRGTQGTEAFF. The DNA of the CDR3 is TGTGCCAGCACGAGGGGAACCCAGGGAACTGAAGCTTTCTTT. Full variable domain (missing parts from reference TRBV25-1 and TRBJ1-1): EADIYQTPRYLVIGTGKKITLECSQTMGHDKMYWYQQDPGMELHLIHYSYGVNSTEKGDLSSESTVSRIRTEHFPLTLESARPSHTSQYLCASTRGTQGTEAFFGQGTRLTVV.

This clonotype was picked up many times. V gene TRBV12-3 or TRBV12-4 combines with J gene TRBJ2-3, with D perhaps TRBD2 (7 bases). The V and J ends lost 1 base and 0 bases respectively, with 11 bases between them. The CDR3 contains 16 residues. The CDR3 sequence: CASSLGAGASTDTQYF. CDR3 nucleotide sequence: TGTGCCAGCAGTTTAGGTGCGGGGGCTAGCACAGATACGCAGTATTTT.

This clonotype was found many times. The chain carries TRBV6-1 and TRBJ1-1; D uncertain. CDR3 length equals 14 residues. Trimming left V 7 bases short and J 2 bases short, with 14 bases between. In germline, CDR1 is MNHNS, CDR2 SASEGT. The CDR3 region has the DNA TGTGCCAGCACCCCCGCCGGGATCAACACTGAAGCTTTCTTT. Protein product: CASTPAGINTEAFF.

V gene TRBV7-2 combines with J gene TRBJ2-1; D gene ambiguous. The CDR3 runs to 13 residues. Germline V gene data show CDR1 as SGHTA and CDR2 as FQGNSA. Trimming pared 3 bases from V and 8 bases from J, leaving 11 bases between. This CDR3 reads CASSFYRSYEQFF. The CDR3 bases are TGTGCCAGCAGCTTCTACCGTAGCTATGAGCAGTTCTTC.

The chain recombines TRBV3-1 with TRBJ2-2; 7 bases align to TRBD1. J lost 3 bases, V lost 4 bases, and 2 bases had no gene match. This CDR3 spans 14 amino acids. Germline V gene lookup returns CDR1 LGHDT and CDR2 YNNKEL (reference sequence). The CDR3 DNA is TGTGCCAGCAGCCGACAGGGATACACCGGGGAGCTGTTTTTT. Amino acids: CASSRQGYTGELFF.

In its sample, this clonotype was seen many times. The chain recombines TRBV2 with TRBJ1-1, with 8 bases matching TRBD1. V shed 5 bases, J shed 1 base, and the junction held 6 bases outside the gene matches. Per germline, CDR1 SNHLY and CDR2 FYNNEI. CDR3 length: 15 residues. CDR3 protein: CASSNTGTGNTEAFF. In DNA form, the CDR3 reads TGTGCCAGCAGTAACACCGGGACAGGGAACACTGAAGCTTTCTTT.

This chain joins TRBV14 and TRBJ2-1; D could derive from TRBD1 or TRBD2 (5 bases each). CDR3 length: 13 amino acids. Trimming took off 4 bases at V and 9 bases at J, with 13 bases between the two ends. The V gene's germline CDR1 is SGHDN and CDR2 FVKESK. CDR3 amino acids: CASSLFRDGEQFF. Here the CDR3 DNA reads TGTGCCAGCAGCCTTTTCAGGGACGGTGAGCAGTTCTTC. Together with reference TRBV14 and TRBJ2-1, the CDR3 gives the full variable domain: EAGVTQFPSHSVIEKGQTVTLRCDPISGHDNLYWYRRVMGKEIKFLLHFVKESKQDESGMPNNRFLAERTGGTYSTLKVQPAELEDSGVYFCASSLFRDGEQFFGPGTRLTVL.

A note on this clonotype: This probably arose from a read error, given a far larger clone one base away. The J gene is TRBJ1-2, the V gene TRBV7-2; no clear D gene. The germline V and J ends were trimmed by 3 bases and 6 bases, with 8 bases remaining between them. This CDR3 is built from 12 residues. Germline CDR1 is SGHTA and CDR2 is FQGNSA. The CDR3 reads CASSFGQDGYTF. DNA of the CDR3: TGTGCCAGCAGCTTTGGGCAGGATGGCTACACCTTC.

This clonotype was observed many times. The CDR3 here is CASSRQGSSYNSPLHF. The CDR3 region has the DNA TGTGCCAGCAGTCGACAGGGGAGCTCCTATAATTCACCCCTCCACTTT. This chain connects TRBV28 to TRBJ1-6; 8 nucleotides match TRBD1. V gave up 5 bases and J gave up 0 bases; unmatched junction bases: 3. The CDR3 has 16 residues. Per germline, CDR1 MDHEN and CDR2 SYDVKM.

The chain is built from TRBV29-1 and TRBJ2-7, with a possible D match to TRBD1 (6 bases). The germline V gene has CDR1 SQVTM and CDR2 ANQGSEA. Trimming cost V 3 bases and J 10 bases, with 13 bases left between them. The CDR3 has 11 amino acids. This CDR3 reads CSVDTTGIQYF. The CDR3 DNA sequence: TGCAGCGTTGATACCACAGGGATACAGTACTTC.

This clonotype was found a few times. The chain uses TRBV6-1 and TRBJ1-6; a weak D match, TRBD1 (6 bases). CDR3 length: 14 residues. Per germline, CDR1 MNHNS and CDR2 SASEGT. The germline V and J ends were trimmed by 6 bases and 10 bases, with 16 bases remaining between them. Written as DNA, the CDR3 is TGTGCCAGCAGCCTCGACAGGTTTGGCTCACCCCTCCACTTT. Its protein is CASSLDRFGSPLHF.

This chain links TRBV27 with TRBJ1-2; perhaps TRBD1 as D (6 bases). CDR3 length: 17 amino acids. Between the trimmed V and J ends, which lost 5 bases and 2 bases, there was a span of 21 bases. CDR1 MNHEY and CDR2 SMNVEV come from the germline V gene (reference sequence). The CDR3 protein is CASSLSTRQAPNYGYTF. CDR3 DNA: TGTGCCAGCAGTCTCTCAACCCGACAGGCCCCAAACTATGGCTACACCTTC.

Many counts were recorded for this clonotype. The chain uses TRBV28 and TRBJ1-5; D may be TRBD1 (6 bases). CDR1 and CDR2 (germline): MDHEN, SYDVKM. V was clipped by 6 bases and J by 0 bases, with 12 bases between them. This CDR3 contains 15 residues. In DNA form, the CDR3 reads TGTGCCAGCAGGAAGGAGGGGGGTAGCAATCAGCCCCAGCATTTT. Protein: CASRKEGGSNQPQHF.

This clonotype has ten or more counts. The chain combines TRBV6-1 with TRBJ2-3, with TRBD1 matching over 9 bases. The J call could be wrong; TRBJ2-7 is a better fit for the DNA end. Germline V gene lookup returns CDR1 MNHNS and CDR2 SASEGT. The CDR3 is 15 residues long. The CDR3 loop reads CASRLLGQGTYEQYF. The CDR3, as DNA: TGTGCCAGCAGGCTCTTGGGACAGGGTACCTACGAGCAGTACTTC.

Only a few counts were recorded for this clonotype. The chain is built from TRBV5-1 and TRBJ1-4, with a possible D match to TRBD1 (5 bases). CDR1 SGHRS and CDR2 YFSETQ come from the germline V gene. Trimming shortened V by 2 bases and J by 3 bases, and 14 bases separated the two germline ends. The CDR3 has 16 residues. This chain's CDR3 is CASSFGGGRSNEKLFF. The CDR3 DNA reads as TGCGCCAGCAGCTTCGGGGGAGGGAGATCTAATGAAAAACTGTTTTTT.

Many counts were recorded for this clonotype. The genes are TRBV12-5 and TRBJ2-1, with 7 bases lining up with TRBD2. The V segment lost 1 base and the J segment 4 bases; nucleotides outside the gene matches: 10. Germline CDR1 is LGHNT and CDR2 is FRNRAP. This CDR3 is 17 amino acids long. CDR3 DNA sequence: TGTGCTAGTGGTTTGGCCCCGACTAGCCTAACGTACAATGAGCAGTTCTTC. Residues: CASGLAPTSLTYNEQFF. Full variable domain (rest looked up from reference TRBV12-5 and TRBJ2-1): DARVTQTPRHKVTEMGQEVTMRCQPILGHNTVFWYRQTMMQGLELLAYFRNRAPLDDSGMPKDRFSAEMPDATLATLKIQPSEPRDSAVYFCASGLAPTSLTYNEQFFGPGTRLTVL.